The clone carrying this T cell receptor (beta chain) occurred many times. The use of a sample-barcoded 5' primer and a J-beta primer mix characterized a second PCR of roughly 6 to 11 cycles. TCRdb recomputed calls from the 5' RACE reads with MiXCR, one row per CDR3 protein. This table holds 790,000 or so distinct CDR3 sequences, just over 55% found once. The data stem from a study of blood T cells in healthy people across ages. The CDR3 runs to 16 residues. The ends were cut back, 2 bases at V and 2 bases at J, with 14 bases in the middle. The sequence derives from a man aged 35 to 55 in good health. The rearrangement joins TRBV12-3 or TRBV12-4 to TRBJ2-3; D ambiguous. Sequencing was performed on blood. The CDR3 here is CASSLHLVTVTDTQYF. The CDR3 coding sequence is TGTGCCAGCAGTTTACACTTAGTTACAGTCACAGATACGCAGTATTTT.